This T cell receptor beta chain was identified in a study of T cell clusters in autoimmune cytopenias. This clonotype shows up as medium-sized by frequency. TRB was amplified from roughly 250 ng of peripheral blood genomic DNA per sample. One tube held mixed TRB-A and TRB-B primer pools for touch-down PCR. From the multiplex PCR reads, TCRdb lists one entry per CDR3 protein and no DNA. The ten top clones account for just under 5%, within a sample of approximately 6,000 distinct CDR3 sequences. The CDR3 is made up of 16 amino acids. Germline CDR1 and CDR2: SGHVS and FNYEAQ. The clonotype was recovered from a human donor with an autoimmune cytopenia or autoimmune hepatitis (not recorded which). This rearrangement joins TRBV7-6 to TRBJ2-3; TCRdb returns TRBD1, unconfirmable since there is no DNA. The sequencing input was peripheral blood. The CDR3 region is CASKTRTDLSTDTQYF.